The clone carrying this T cell receptor (beta chain) was recorded only once. TCR beta sequencing covered blood CD8+ and CD4+ T cells. It was negative isolation that provided the CD8+ and CD4+ T cells, whereas TEMRA cells were enriched by FACS. This sample was included in a study of CD8 T cells in Susac syndrome. The RNA, about 0.5 to 1 ug, was put through reverse transcription using random hexamers. TCR beta CDR3 was amplified by immunoSEQ multiplex PCR. This amplification extended across 54 Vbeta and 13 Jbeta segments. TCRdb fed the immunoSEQ multiplex PCR reads into MiXCR, producing one record per CDR3 protein. The sample lists some 120,000 distinct CDR3 sequences; 90% to 95% were seen once. Germline-derived CDR1 and CDR2 are LGHDT and YNNKEL (reference sequence). V lost 3 bases to trimming and J lost 7 bases, with 9 bases between them. This CDR3 has 13 residues.

The specimen sequenced was CD4+ T cells from PBMCs. This sequence joins TRBV3-1 and TRBJ2-2; D gene unclear. The receptor was isolated from a human donor in good health. The CDR3 reads CASSHPDVGELFF. The CDR3 DNA follows: TGTGCCAGCAGCCACCCCGACGTCGGGGAGCTGTTTTTT.